These 14 T cell receptor beta chains were all obtained from the same sample, sequenced in a study of CD8 T cells in ankylosing spondylitis. Study results and limitations: One TCR beta motif, made up of several highly homologous variants, appeared characteristic of ankylosing spondylitis blood.

No antigen is known for these receptors. TCRdb called the 5' RACE reads again in MiXCR, with one record for every CDR3 protein. This table has a few hundred thousand distinct CDR3 sequences, roughly 6.6% appearing once. The sample consisted of blood, either unsorted or a sorted T cell fraction (not recorded which). The receptors come from a male donor with ankylosing spondylitis.

This clonotype was detected only a few times. The chain joins TRBV18 to TRBJ2-7; D perhaps matches TRBD1 (5 bases). Trimming pared 2 bases from V and 2 bases from J, leaving 25 bases between. The CDR3 has 19 residues. Germline-derived CDR1 and CDR2 are KGHSH and LQKENI. In DNA form, the CDR3 reads TGTGCCAGCTCACCAAGGGAATATCTCGACGGAGCCAGGGCCTACGAGCAGTACTTC. Translation: CASSPREYLDGARAYEQYF.

This clonotype was picked up many times. This rearrangement joins TRBV12-3 or TRBV12-4 to TRBJ1-5, with 8 nucleotides matching TRBD1. The CDR3 runs to 16 residues. Trimming took 4 bases from V and 5 from J; bases not matched to a gene: 10. CDR3 amino acids: CASSYSTGTGDQPQHF. The DNA for the CDR3 is TGTGCCAGCAGTTACTCCACCGGGACAGGCGATCAGCCCCAGCATTTT.

The gene calls are TRBV7-9 and TRBJ2-1; possible D gene TRBD1, 5 bases. V gave up 4 bases and J gave up 1 base, with 17 bases separating them. The CDR3 has 17 residues. Germline V gene data show CDR1 as SEHNR and CDR2 as FQNEAQ (reference sequence). The CDR3 reads CASSSRADTLSYNEQFF. CDR3 coding DNA: TGTGCCAGCAGCTCCCGCGCGGACACCCTATCCTACAATGAGCAGTTCTTC.

This clonotype occurred a few times. DNA for the CDR3: TGTGCCAGCAGCTTCCCTGGGGCCAACGTCCTGACTTTC. Translation: CASSFPGANVLTF. This sequence joins TRBV7-9 and TRBJ2-6; no clear D gene. Trimming stripped 3 bases from V and 2 bases from J, with 2 bases between. This CDR3 region has 13 residues. Germline CDR1 SEHNR, CDR2 FQNEAQ (reference sequence).

This clonotype was detected only a few times. The CDR3 bases are TGCAGTGCTAGAGATCAAGTAGCCTACGAGCAGTACTTC. As protein: CSARDQVAYEQYF. The chain uses TRBV20-1 and TRBJ2-7; D not resolved. V was shortened by 0 bases and J by 2 bases, with 8 bases between the two germline ends. Germline assignment: CDR1 DFQATT and CDR2 SNEGSKA (reference sequence). This CDR3 contains 13 residues.

At least ten counts were recorded for this clonotype. V usage is TRBV9 and J usage is TRBJ1-2; D uncertain. The CDR3 covers 14 residues. Per the germline V gene, CDR1 is SGDLS and CDR2 is YYNGEE. The V and J ends lost 3 bases and 5 bases respectively, with 14 bases between them. In DNA form, the CDR3 reads TGTGCCAGCAGCGGCACGCCGACTCGATATGGCTACACCTTC. It yields the protein CASSGTPTRYGYTF.

The chain recombines TRBV15 with TRBJ2-1; TRBD1 agrees at 7 bases. The V segment lost 0 bases and the J segment 5 bases; nucleotides outside the gene matches: 7. Germline loops: CDR1 LNHNV, CDR2 YYDKDF (reference sequence). The CDR3 is 16 amino acids. CDR3 bases: TGTGCCACCAGCAGAGATGGAGAGGGGGCCGACAATGAGCAGTTCTTC. Translating it yields CATSRDGEGADNEQFF.

The chain has TRBV10-1 and TRBJ2-3; TRBD2 might be the D (5 bases). Germline lookup yields CDR1 WNHNN and CDR2 SYGVQD (reference sequence). The CDR3 covers 17 residues. V shed 3 bases and J shed 0 bases, with 16 bases lying between them. The CDR3 loop reads CASSDPSLGSSTDTQYF. CDR3 DNA sequence: TGCGCCAGCAGTGATCCTAGCTTAGGATCTAGCACAGATACGCAGTATTTT.

This clonotype has at least ten counts. CDR3 DNA sequence: TGTGCCAGCAGTTTCGCAGGACAGCCCCAGCATTTT. It is translated as CASSFAGQPQHF. The chain has TRBV12-3 or TRBV12-4 and TRBJ1-5, with D unclear. The CDR3 extends over 12 amino acids. Trimming cost V 3 bases and J 7 bases, with 7 bases left between them.

This clonotype was detected a few times. This rearrangement joins TRBV10-3 to TRBJ2-1; 8 bases agree with TRBD2. CDR1 is ENHRY, CDR2 SYGVKD, per germline. After removal of 2 bases from V and 6 bases from J, the junction contained 0 bases not matched to a gene. The CDR3 totals 13 residues. CDR3 bases: TGTGCCATCAGTGAGCGGGAGGGCAATGAGCAGTTCTTC. It codes for CAISEREGNEQFF.

This clonotype has at least ten counts. The chain couples TRBV7-9 to TRBJ1-4; 7 bases fit TRBD1. This CDR3 spans 15 amino acids. Germline V gene lookup returns CDR1 SEHNR and CDR2 FQNEAQ (reference sequence). J gave up 7 bases and V 6 bases, and 11 bases lay outside the gene matches. This CDR3 reads CASSNKGGSGEKLFF. CDR3 in DNA: TGTGCCAGCAGTAATAAAGGGGGCAGTGGTGAAAAACTGTTTTTT.

Ten or more counts support this clonotype. V gene TRBV28 combines with J gene TRBJ2-1, with D tentatively TRBD2 (6 bases). This CDR3 has 17 amino acids. CDR1 and CDR2 from the germline V gene are MDHEN and SYDVKM. The V and J ends lost 1 base and 3 bases respectively, with 16 bases between them. CDR3 sequence (DNA): TGTGCCAGCAGTTTATATAGGCGGGGACTTATCTACAATGAGCAGTTCTTC. Encoded protein: CASSLYRRGLIYNEQFF.

This clonotype has at least ten counts. The V and J genes are TRBV4-3 and TRBJ2-3; 12 bases line up with TRBD2. The germline CDR1 and CDR2 sequences are LGHNA and YSLEER. With V trimmed by 0 bases and J by 12 bases, 7 bases remained unmatched. The CDR3 runs to 15 residues. Here the CDR3 reads CASSQDLGLAGFQYF. The DNA of the CDR3 is TGCGCCAGCAGCCAAGATTTGGGACTAGCGGGTTTCCAGTATTTT.

This clonotype was seen only a few times. The chain carries TRBV19 and TRBJ2-7; 7 bases match TRBD1. V lost 5 bases and J lost 0; bases outside the gene matches: 7. CDR1 is LNHDA and CDR2 is SQIVND in the germline V gene (reference sequence). This CDR3 has 15 amino acids. CDR3 DNA: TGTGCCAGTAGTTGGACAGGCCGTGGCTCCTACGAGCAGTACTTC. As protein: CASSWTGRGSYEQYF. Combining the CDR3 with reference TRBV19 and TRBJ2-7 gives the whole variable domain DGGITQSPKYLFRKEGQNVTLSCEQNLNHDAMYWYRQDPGQGLRLIYYSQIVNDFQKGDIAEGYSVSREKKESFPLTVTSAQKNPTAFYLCASSWTGRGSYEQYFGPGTRLTVT.